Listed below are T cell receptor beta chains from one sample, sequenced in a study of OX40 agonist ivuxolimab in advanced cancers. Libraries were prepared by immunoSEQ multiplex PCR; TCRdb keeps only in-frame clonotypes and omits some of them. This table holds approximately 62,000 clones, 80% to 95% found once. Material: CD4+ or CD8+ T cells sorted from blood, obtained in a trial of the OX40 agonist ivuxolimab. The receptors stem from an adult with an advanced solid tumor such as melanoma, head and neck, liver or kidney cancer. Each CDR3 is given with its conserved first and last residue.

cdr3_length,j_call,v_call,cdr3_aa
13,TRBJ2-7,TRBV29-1,CSVEASGDYEQYF
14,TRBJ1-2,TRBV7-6,CASSLAGGGSGYTF
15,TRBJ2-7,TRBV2,CASSDTGTSGPEQYF
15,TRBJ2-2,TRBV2,CASSDPGATTGELFF
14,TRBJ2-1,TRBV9,CASSSGLAGNEQFF
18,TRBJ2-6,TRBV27,CASSLSRGRYSGANVLTF
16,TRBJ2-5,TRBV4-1,CASSQETLASQETQYF
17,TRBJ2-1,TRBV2,CASRWTSGHYSYNEQFF
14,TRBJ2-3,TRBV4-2,CASSRTGSTDTQYF
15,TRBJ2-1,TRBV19,CASSKSGGAGDEQFF
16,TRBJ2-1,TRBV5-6,CASSFGTSGRANEQFF
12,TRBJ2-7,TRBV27,CASSFGRGEQYF
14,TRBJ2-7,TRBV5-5,CASSLAGTPYEQYF
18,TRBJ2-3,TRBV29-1,CSVDGTIEGEGHTDTQYF
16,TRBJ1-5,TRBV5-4,CASSLFPGTDDQPQHF
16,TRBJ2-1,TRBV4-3,CASSQDTEGQENEQFF
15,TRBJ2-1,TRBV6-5,CASSRSGSAYNEQFF
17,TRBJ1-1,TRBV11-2,CASSLDHPDRANTEAFF
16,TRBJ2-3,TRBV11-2,CASSSRQRAGIDTQYF
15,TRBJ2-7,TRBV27,CASSLTSGNSYEQYF
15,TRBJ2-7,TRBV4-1,CASSLGTGTAYEQYF
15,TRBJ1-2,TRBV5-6,CASSLVWAGTYGYTF